Listed below are T cell receptor beta chains from one sample, sequenced in a study of blood T cell repertoires in COVID-19. Method: immunoSEQ multiplex PCR; TCRdb's copy keeps in-frame clones and lacks some. Of 100,000 or so clones listed, over 80% are singletons. The sequenced material came from peripheral blood. The receptors here all came from a man between 65 and 85 years old with active or convalescent COVID-19. Each CDR3 is given with its conserved first and last residue. The D gene is left open where the match is weak. Part of the rows lack a size; the others show once, few, many or a class for expanded clones.

TRBD1	TRBV29-1	-	TRBJ2-1	CSAYRGEIYNEQFF	TGCAGCGCCTACAGGGGGGAGATATACAATGAGCAGTTCTTC
TRBD2	TRBV4-1	-	TRBJ2-5	CASSGEGLAGETQYF	TGCGCCAGCAGCGGGGAGGGCCTAGCCGGGGAGACCCAGTACTTC
-	TRBV5-5	-	TRBJ2-2	CASSLTVGTGELFF	TGTGCCAGCAGCTTGACGGTCGGCACCGGGGAGCTGTTTTTT
-	TRBV7-8	-	TRBJ2-5	CASSLGQSKRQETQYF	TGTGCCAGCAGCTTAGGACAGTCAAAACGCCAGGAGACCCAGTACTTC
TRBD1	TRBV4-2	-	TRBJ2-3	CASSQILGTGTDTQYF	TGTGCCAGCAGCCAAATCCTCGGGACAGGCACAGATACGCAGTATTTT
-	TRBV6-2/TRBV6-3	-	TRBJ2-7	CASSSLATSIHF	TGTGCCAGCAGTTCCTTAGCCACTAGCATCCACTTC
-	TRBV3-1/TRBV3-2	once	TRBJ1-2	CASSQGQGNGYTF	TGTGCCAGCAGCCAAGGTCAGGGCAATGGCTACACCTTC
-	TRBV15	-	TRBJ2-1	CATSRARGADSEQFF	TGTGCCACCAGCAGAGCCCGGGGGGCCGATAGTGAGCAGTTCTTC
-	TRBV28	-	TRBJ2-1	CASSLSQGGQFF	TGTGCCAGCAGTTTATCCCAGGGTGGGCAGTTCTTC
TRBD1	TRBV7-2	-	TRBJ1-4	CASSRTTGAFEKLFF	TGTGCCAGCAGCCGTACGACAGGGGCTTTCGAAAAACTGTTTTTT
TRBD2	TRBV5-1	-	TRBJ2-5	CASSTGGAEQETQYF	TGCGCCAGCAGCACCGGGGGGGCCGAACAAGAGACCCAGTACTTC
-	TRBV5-1	-	TRBJ1-2	CASAYSGGDYGYTF	TGCGCCAGCGCTTATTCGGGGGGCGACTATGGCTACACCTTC
TRBD1	TRBV5-1	few	TRBJ2-7	CASSLAGTVSYEQYF	TGCGCCAGCAGCTTGGCCGGGACAGTCTCCTACGAGCAGTACTTC
-	TRBV19	-	TRBJ1-1	CASSIGGAQDTEAFF	TGTGCCAGTAGTATTGGGGGGGCGCAGGACACTGAAGCTTTCTTT
-	TRBV28	-	TRBJ1-2	CASSLGADYGYTF	TGTGCCAGCAGCCTAGGGGCGGACTATGGCTACACCTTC
TRBD2	TRBV6-5	-	TRBJ2-3	CASSLGGEGSDTQYF	TGTGCCAGCAGCCTGGGGGGGGAGGGGTCAGATACGCAGTATTTT
-	TRBV12-5	-	TRBJ1-6	CASGLIVRRANLSSSYNSPLHF	TGTGCTAGTGGTTTGATAGTCCGGAGGGCAAACCTTTCAAGCTCCTATAATTCACCCCTCCACTTT
-	TRBV4-3	-	TRBJ2-7	CASSLTTALGHEQYF	TGCGCCAGCAGCCTCACGACAGCTCTTGGCCACGAGCAGTACTTC
-	TRBV7-8	-	TRBJ1-3	CASSLVGTPGRSGNTIYF	TGTGCCAGCAGCTTAGTTGGGACACCCGGACGCTCTGGAAACACCATATATTTT
TRBD1	TRBV19	-	TRBJ1-2	CASSITGVDGYTF	TGTGCCAGTAGTATCACAGGGGTTGATGGCTACACCTTC
-	TRBV2	-	TRBJ1-2	CASSNRNYGYTF	TGTGCCAGCAGTAACAGGAACTATGGCTACACCTTC
TRBD1	TRBV6-6	-	TRBJ1-2	CASSWDSDYGYTF	TGTGCCAGCAGTTGGGACAGCGACTATGGCTACACCTTC
-	TRBV18	-	TRBJ2-5	CASSQTSAGRETQYF	TGTGCCAGCTCACAGACCTCAGCAGGGCGGGAGACCCAGTACTTC
TRBD1	TRBV19	-	TRBJ1-1	CASSILPTGSYTEAFF	TGTGCCAGTAGTATTCTTCCGACAGGGTCTTACACTGAAGCTTTCTTT
TRBD1	TRBV7-9	-	TRBJ2-1	CASRPPRLGTGKGDREGFF	TGTGCCAGCAGACCGCCAAGACTCGGGACAGGCAAGGGGGACCGTGAGGGGTTCTTC
-	TRBV7-2	-	TRBJ1-1	CASSLNRMNTEAFF	TGTGCCAGCAGCTTAAACAGAATGAACACTGAAGCTTTCTTT
TRBD1	TRBV4-1	-	TRBJ2-5	CASSQASTGGQETQYF	TGCGCCAGCAGCCAAGCATCAACAGGGGGCCAAGAGACCCAGTACTTC
-	TRBV6-5	-	TRBJ1-6	CASSLSRDSGSPLHF	TGTGCCAGCAGTCTCTCTCGCGATTCGGGGTCACCCCTCCACTTT
-	TRBV2	-	TRBJ1-1	CASTPQAAGDTEAFF	TGTGCCAGTACTCCCCAAGCGGCGGGGGACACTGAAGCTTTCTTT
-	TRBV11-2	-	TRBJ1-2	CASSLEYWRPYTF	TGTGCCAGCAGCTTAGAATATTGGCGGCCGTACACCTTC
TRBD1	TRBV19	-	TRBJ1-5	CASSIDSQGEPQHF	TGTGCCAGTAGTATCGACTCACAGGGGGAGCCCCAGCATTTT
-	TRBV10-1	few	TRBJ1-2	CASSESLGANYGYTF	TGCGCCAGCAGTGAGAGCTTAGGGGCAAACTATGGCTACACCTTC
TRBD2	TRBV25-1	-	TRBJ2-1	CASSLAGGAYNEQFF	TGTGCCAGCAGTCTAGCGGGGGGCGCCTACAATGAGCAGTTCTTC
TRBD1	TRBV5-4	-	TRBJ2-7	CASSGKTGGNYEQYF	TGTGCCAGCAGCGGCAAGACAGGGGGCAACTACGAGCAGTACTTC
-	TRBV25-1	-	TRBJ1-4	CASSETRMGENEKLFF	TGTGCCAGCAGCGAGACTCGGATGGGAGAAAATGAAAAACTGTTTTTT
-	TRBV14	-	TRBJ2-1	CASSQGQARYNEQFF	TGTGCCAGCAGCCAAGGACAGGCGCGCTACAATGAGCAGTTCTTC
-	TRBV6-5	-	TRBJ1-3	CASSQSGFGNTIYF	TGTGCCAGCAGTCAATCAGGGTTCGGAAACACCATATATTTT
-	TRBV5-1	once	TRBJ2-1	CASSAGIYNEQFF	TGCGCCAGCAGCGCCGGGATTTACAATGAGCAGTTCTTC
TRBD1	TRBV28	-	TRBJ1-3	CASRPRFRGAGNTIYF	TGTGCCAGCAGGCCCCGGTTCAGGGGGGCTGGAAACACCATATATTTT
TRBD2	TRBV5-4	-	TRBJ2-7	CASSLGLAGGLLDEQYF	TGTGCCAGCAGCTTGGGACTAGCGGGGGGGCTCCTCGACGAGCAGTACTTC
TRBD2	TRBV13	-	TRBJ2-7	CASSLPFRGGSHEQYF	TGTGCCAGCAGCTTACCGTTCCGGGGGGGTTCCCACGAGCAGTACTTC
TRBD2	TRBV28	once	TRBJ2-3	CASPPSGGGTDTQYF	TGTGCCAGTCCCCCTAGCGGGGGGGGCACAGATACGCAGTATTTT
TRBD2	TRBV6-5	-	TRBJ2-5	CASSYGLAGGQETQYF	TGTGCCAGCAGTTACGGGCTAGCGGGGGGGCAGGAGACCCAGTACTTC
-	TRBV29-1	-	TRBJ2-7	CSVLNRETYEQYF	TGCAGCGTACTCAACAGGGAAACCTACGAGCAGTACTTC
-	TRBV4-1	-	TRBJ2-5	CASSQDRGSVQETQYF	TGCGCCAGCAGCCAAGACCGGGGGAGCGTCCAAGAGACCCAGTACTTC